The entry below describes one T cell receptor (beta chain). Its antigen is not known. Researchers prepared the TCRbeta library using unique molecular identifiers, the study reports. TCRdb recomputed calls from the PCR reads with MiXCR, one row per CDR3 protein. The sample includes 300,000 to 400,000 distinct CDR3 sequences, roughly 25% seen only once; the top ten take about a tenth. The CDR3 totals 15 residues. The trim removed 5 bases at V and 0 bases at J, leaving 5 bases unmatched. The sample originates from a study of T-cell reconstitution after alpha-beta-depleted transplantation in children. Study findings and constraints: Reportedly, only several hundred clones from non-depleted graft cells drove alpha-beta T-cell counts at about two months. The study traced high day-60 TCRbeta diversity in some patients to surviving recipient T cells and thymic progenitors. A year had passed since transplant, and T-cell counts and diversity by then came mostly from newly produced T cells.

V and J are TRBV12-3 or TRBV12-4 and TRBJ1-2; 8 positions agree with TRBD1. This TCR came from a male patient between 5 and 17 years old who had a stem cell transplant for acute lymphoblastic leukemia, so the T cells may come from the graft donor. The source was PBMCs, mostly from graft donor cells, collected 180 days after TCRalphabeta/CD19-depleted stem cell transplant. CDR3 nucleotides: TGTGCCAGCAGTAAACAGGGGGTTCCTAACTATGGCTACACCTTC. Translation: CASSKQGVPNYGYTF.